This T cell receptor beta chain was identified during a study of cytomegalovirus exposure and HLA in healthy donors. Overall study: Unique TCRs from HLA-typed donors, around 93 million of them, were held in an early data release. Study-level findings and limits: Earlier analysis yielded a pattern in which most TCR beta V segments were productive about 90% or about 30% of the time.

The donors (healthy individuals) were bone marrow donors. The V gene's germline CDR1 is SEHNR and CDR2 FQNEAQ (reference sequence). Trimming took 3 bases from V and 9 from J; bases not matched to a gene: 11. The CDR3 runs 15 residues. Primers included in the PCR were 60 Vbeta and 13 Jbeta primers. Sequenced by immunoSEQ multiplex PCR; TCRdb stores in-frame clones only, minus some. The sample contains approximately 100,000 clones, around 9.6% of which appear only once. This clone turned up a few times. The antigen is undetermined. The receptor's source is a man aged 50-60 years in good health and CMV-seropositive. The specimen sequenced was PBMCs. The rearrangement joins TRBV7-9 to TRBJ2-1; TRBD1 matches 7 bases. CDR3 sequence reads: CASSLTGTPGGEQFF. CDR3 DNA: TGTGCCAGCAGCTTGACCGGGACCCCAGGGGGTGAGCAGTTCTTC. Full variable domain (missing parts from reference TRBV7-9 and TRBJ2-1): DTGVSQNPRHKITKRGQNVTFRCDPISEHNRLYWYRQTLGQGPEFLTYFQNEAQLEKSRLLSDRFSAERPKGSFSTLEIQRTEQGDSAMYLCASSLTGTPGGEQFFGPGTRLTVL.